This T cell receptor beta chain came from a study of cytomegalovirus exposure and HLA in healthy donors. Across the study: The 120 validation repertoires and the roughly 700 first-cohort repertoires shared a platform, a later analysis reported. Whole-study results and caveats: Whilst most TCR sequences proved rare, a subset of public TCRs occurred across many donors. Reported results showed that the classifier diagnosed cytomegalovirus status with high specificity and sensitivity. Confirmation was obtained in vitro that a few CMV-associated chains are specific for CMV antigens.

The V gene lost 5 bases and the J gene lost 0 bases, with 8 bases spanning the gap. The CDR3 extends over 15 amino acids. The germline V gene encodes CDR1 LNHDA and CDR2 SQIVND (reference sequence). Some clones are missing from TCRdb's copy, which holds only in-frame ones; the method was immunoSEQ multiplex PCR. In the table there are a few hundred thousand clones, over 80% of which are singletons. For this clone: Its specificity is unknown.

This chain links TRBV19 with TRBJ1-6; D gene ambiguous. The sample taken for sequencing was PBMCs. The clonotype was recovered from a woman aged 18-29 years in good health and CMV-seronegative. In DNA form, the CDR3 reads TGTGCCAGTAGTGTTGGGAGCTCCTATAATTCACCCCTCCACTTT. Its protein product is CASSVGSSYNSPLHF.